This T cell receptor (beta chain) stems from a study of cytomegalovirus exposure and HLA in healthy donors. The germline CDR1 and CDR2 sequences are SQVTM and ANQGSEA. The CDR3 has 15 residues. Trimming cost V 6 bases and J 0 bases; bases outside gene matches: 9. TCRdb keeps only in-frame clones here, not all; method: immunoSEQ multiplex PCR. The repertoire has roughly 260,000 clones, about 87% of them found once; the top ten carry about 3%. The chain links TRBV29-1 to TRBJ2-7; 9 bases match TRBD2. Input material: PBMCs. This sequence originates from a man in his late teens or twenties in good health and CMV-seronegative. The CDR3 DNA follows: TGCAGCGTGGCGCCACTAGCGGGTAGCTCCTACGAGCAGTACTTC. Translated: CSVAPLAGSSYEQYF.